This T cell receptor beta chain came from a study of cytomegalovirus exposure and HLA in healthy donors. PCR primers comprised 60 Vbeta and 13 Jbeta primers. Repertoires were generated with immunoSEQ multiplex PCR, while TCRdb's copy carries only in-frame clones and drops some. The repertoire has approximately 170,000 clones, about 80% of them found once; the top ten carry approximately 9.8%. On this clone: Its antigen is still unknown.

V shed 5 bases and J shed 9 bases, with 19 bases lying between them. CDR3 size: 14 residues. Germline assignment: CDR1 MNHNS and CDR2 SASEGT. Notes on the study in general: Follow-up analysis later connected one missense variant in DCLRE1C with trimming of TCR beta V- and J-genes. For cytomegalovirus status, the classifier reportedly gave diagnoses with high specificity and sensitivity.

The chain joins TRBV6-1 to TRBJ2-5, with D perhaps TRBD2 (7 bases). This sequence originates from a man aged 18 to 30 in good health and CMV-seropositive. The sequenced material came from PBMCs. The CDR3 DNA reads as TGTGCCAGCAGTTCCCGGGGGGCCCAAGGGGCCCAGTACTTC. Its translation: CASSSRGAQGAQYF.